This T cell receptor (beta chain) was found in a study of T cells after yellow fever vaccination. Study outcomes and limitations: Subsequent booster samples again held most clones from primary vaccination (96% CD4, roughly 90% CD8). Relatively few clonotypes were ones that appeared in both CD4 and CD8 compartments. Researchers report a weaker secondary response that nonetheless peaked faster, day 5 versus 15.

Points on this clonotype: Its antigen remains unidentified.

UMIs were added to TCR cDNA along with a universal primer site when it was made by 5'RACE template switching. A single record per CDR3 protein comes from TCRdb applying MiXCR to the 5' RACE reads. Of fewer than 450,000 distinct CDR3 sequences in the sample, approximately 8% are singletons; the top ten hold 17%. This CDR3 region has 14 residues. V was trimmed by 0 bases and J by 11 bases, leaving 14 bases between them. Germline V CDR1 and CDR2: LGHNA, YNFKEQ. Sequenced here: PBMCs, sampled approximately 40 days after the first yellow fever vaccination. The receptor was isolated from a man aged 18-30 years who received the YFV17D yellow fever vaccine. The chain combines TRBV4-2 with TRBJ2-1; D is possibly TRBD1 (5 bases). Here the CDR3 DNA reads TGTGCCAGCAGCCAAGATGGGGTGGGGCTACAGCAGTTCTTC. Amino acids: CASSQDGVGLQQFF.